Below, 23 T cell receptor beta chains from the same sample are listed, as sequenced in a study of blood T cell repertoires in COVID-19. Measured with immunoSEQ multiplex PCR; TCRdb has only the in-frame clones, and not every one. The sample yields roughly 240,000 clones, approximately 87% seen once. Sequencing input: peripheral blood. The receptor source for this set is a man in his 60s who had recovered from COVID-19.

This clone was recorded only once. The chain carries TRBV11-2 and TRBJ1-2, with 12 bases fitting TRBD1. The V gene's germline CDR1 is SGHAT and CDR2 FQNNGV. The CDR3 is 18 residues long. The J segment lost 0 bases and the V segment lost 0 bases, leaving 5 bases of the junction unmatched. CDR3 in DNA: TGTGCCAGCAGCTTAGATTTGGGACAGGGGGCGACTAACTATGGCTACACCTTC. Residues: CASSLDLGQGATNYGYTF.

The rearrangement uses TRBV11-2 and TRBJ2-4, with D perhaps matching TRBD2 (6 bases). This CDR3 region has 16 residues. Trimming stripped 6 bases from V and 0 bases from J, with 15 bases between. The germline V gene encodes CDR1 SGHAT and CDR2 FQNNGV. The CDR3 nucleotides read TGTGCCAGCAGTCTATGGGCGGGACTAGCCAAAAACATTCAGTACTTC. It yields the protein CASSLWAGLAKNIQYF. The full variable domain, completed using reference TRBV11-2 and TRBJ2-4, is EAGVAQSPRYKIIEKRQSVAFWCNPISGHATLYWYQQILGQGPKLLIQFQNNGVVDDSQLPKDRFSAERLKGVDSTLKIQPAKLEDSAVYLCASSLWAGLAKNIQYFGAGTRLSVL.

The rearrangement uses TRBV5-6 and TRBJ2-2; D is possibly TRBD2 (5 bases). V shed 6 bases and J shed 4 bases, with 19 bases lying between them. CDR3 size: 16 residues. CDR1 and CDR2 from the germline V gene are SGHDT and YYEEEE. CDR3 nucleotides: TGTGCCAGCACCGACGGCGGGCGGGTCGGCACCGGGGAGCTGTTTTTT. This encodes CASTDGGRVGTGELFF.

The genes are TRBV7-8 and TRBJ2-2, with 7 bases fitting TRBD2. Per germline, CDR1 SGHVS and CDR2 FQNEAQ. This CDR3 spans 15 amino acids. Unmatched junction bases numbered 5, after V lost 5 bases and J lost 2 bases. This CDR3 is CASSIGLGNTGELFF. The CDR3, as DNA: TGTGCCAGCAGCATAGGACTAGGAAACACCGGGGAGCTGTTTTTT.

This clone came up once. The gene calls are TRBV2 and TRBJ2-4; 8 bases map to TRBD1. V shed 8 bases and J 14 bases; nucleotides not matched to a gene: 11. Germline V gives CDR1 SNHLY, CDR2 FYNNEI. CDR3 length: 12 amino acids. This chain's CDR3 is CASSGQGEVEYF. The CDR3, as DNA: TGTGCCAGCTCAGGACAGGGAGAAGTCGAGTACTTC.

This sequence joins TRBV7-9 and TRBJ2-1, with TRBD2 identical over 7 bases. The germline V gene has CDR1 SEHNR and CDR2 FQNEAQ (reference sequence). This CDR3 has 16 residues. Trimming removed 1 base from V and 7 bases from J; junction bases left unmatched: 10. CDR3 sequence reads: CASSLEVAGRRNEQFF. CDR3 nucleotide sequence: TGTGCCAGCAGCTTAGAAGTAGCCGGGAGGAGGAATGAGCAGTTCTTC.

A single count supports this clone. The V and J genes are TRBV7-9 and TRBJ1-2; D possibly corresponds to TRBD1 (6 bases). V was shortened by 4 bases and J by 4 bases, with 10 bases between the two germline ends. CDR3 length: 13 amino acids. Per the germline V gene, CDR1 is SEHNR and CDR2 is FQNEAQ (reference sequence). As DNA, the CDR3 is TGTGCCAGCAGCTCTGGGGGGGCCTATGGCTACACCTTC. Translating it yields CASSSGGAYGYTF.

The count of this clone is one. The chain is built from TRBV28 and TRBJ2-1; TRBD2 aligns across 8 bases. This CDR3 has 16 residues. The germline CDR1 and CDR2 sequences are MDHEN and SYDVKM. The V segment lost 6 bases and the J segment 4 bases; nucleotides outside the gene matches: 11. The chain's CDR3 is CASRSAGTRQYNEQFF. The CDR3 coding sequence is TGTGCCAGCAGGTCCGCCGGGACTAGACAGTACAATGAGCAGTTCTTC.

The gene calls are TRBV11-2 and TRBJ2-7; 10 nucleotides line up with TRBD2. The CDR3 loop spans 15 amino acids. Germline V CDR1 and CDR2: SGHAT, FQNNGV. V lost 9 bases to trimming and J lost 4 bases; unmatched junction nucleotides: 12. The CDR3 protein is CASSAGLANYYEQYF. The CDR3 DNA sequence: TGTGCCAGTAGTGCGGGACTAGCGAACTATTACGAGCAGTACTTC.

V usage is TRBV27 and J usage is TRBJ1-5, with unresolved D. V was trimmed by 3 bases and J by 4 bases, leaving 7 bases between them. CDR3 size: 13 residues. Germline V CDR1 and CDR2: MNHEY, SMNVEV (reference sequence). CDR3: CASSFSRNQPQHF. The CDR3 region has the DNA TGTGCCAGCAGTTTTTCGCGGAATCAGCCCCAGCATTTT.

This chain connects TRBV5-1 to TRBJ1-2; TRBD1 agrees at 10 bases. The V gene's germline CDR1 is SGHRS and CDR2 YFSETQ. The length of the CDR3 is 14 residues. Germline trimming cut 3 bases from V and 8 bases from J; bases unmatched to any gene: 7. The CDR3 loop reads CASSSGTGDRGYTF. In DNA form, the CDR3 reads TGCGCCAGCAGCTCCGGGACAGGGGATAGAGGCTACACCTTC.

This clone was seen a few times. The V and J genes are TRBV5-1 and TRBJ1-5; possibly TRBD1 for D (6 bases). Germline V lookup: CDR1 SGHRS, CDR2 YFSETQ. V lost 3 bases to trimming and J lost 5 bases, with 12 bases between them. There are 14 residues in the CDR3. For the CDR3, the DNA is TGCGCCAGCAGCTGGGGGGGGGCTGATCAGCCCCAGCATTTT. As protein: CASSWGGADQPQHF.

The chain couples TRBV6-5 to TRBJ2-7; TRBD2 aligns across 10 bases. J lost 3 bases, V lost 6 bases, and 8 bases had no gene match. The CDR3 covers 15 residues. Germline CDR1 MNHEY, CDR2 SVGAGI. The CDR3 region is CASSRLAGDFYEQYF. The CDR3 DNA reads as TGTGCCAGCAGCCGCCTAGCGGGGGACTTCTACGAGCAGTACTTC.

V gene TRBV5-6 combines with J gene TRBJ2-1, with TRBD2 matching 7 bases. V shed 4 bases and J 7 bases; nucleotides not matched to a gene: 8. The CDR3 covers 14 residues. Germline CDR1 SGHDT, CDR2 YYEEEE. CDR3 coding DNA: TGTGCCAGCAGCCCCCCGGGACTAAGGAATGAGCAGTTCTTC. Its protein product is CASSPPGLRNEQFF.

The J gene is TRBJ2-1, the V gene TRBV2; 12 positions match TRBD2. Germline values: CDR1 SNHLY, CDR2 FYNNEI. The V and J ends lost 1 base and 3 bases, in that order; junction bases with no gene match: 1. CDR3 size: 16 residues. CDR3 DNA sequence: TGTGCCAGCAGTGAAGAGGGACTAGCGGGCTACAATGAGCAGTTCTTC. Its translation is CASSEEGLAGYNEQFF.

This sequence joins TRBV15 and TRBJ1-4; D unclear. The V gene's germline CDR1 is LNHNV and CDR2 YYDKDF (reference sequence). Trimming removed 2 bases from V and 9 bases from J, with 19 bases in between. This CDR3 has 16 amino acids. This chain's CDR3 is CATSRTRGVGDKKLFF. In DNA form, the CDR3 reads TGTGCCACCAGCAGAACCCGGGGAGTTGGGGATAAAAAACTGTTTTTT.

J is TRBJ1-1 and V is TRBV29-1; D is possibly TRBD1 (5 bases). With 6 bases removed from V and 2 bases from J, the gap between germline ends came to 10 bases. This CDR3 comprises 12 residues. Germline V gene sequence: CDR1 SQVTM, CDR2 ANQGSEA. In DNA form, the CDR3 reads TGCAGCGTAATAACAGGTAACACTGAAGCTTTCTTT. This codes for CSVITGNTEAFF. The full variable domain, its missing parts supplied by reference TRBV29-1 and TRBJ1-1, is SAVISQKPSRDICQRGTSLTIQCQVDSQVTMMFWYRQQPGQSLTLIATANQGSEATYESGFVIDKFPISRPNLTFSTLTVSNMSPEDSSIYLCSVITGNTEAFFGQGTRLTVV.

The V call is TRBV4-2, the J call TRBJ1-5; no definite D call. With 0 bases removed from V and 4 bases from J, the gap between germline ends came to 7 bases. There are 14 residues in the CDR3. Germline V gives CDR1 LGHNA, CDR2 YNFKEQ. The chain's CDR3 is CASSQDPGNQPQHF. The CDR3 DNA sequence: TGTGCCAGCAGCCAAGACCCGGGAAATCAGCCCCAGCATTTT.

This clone turned up a few times. The chain recombines TRBV27 with TRBJ2-7, with D maybe TRBD1 (6 bases). Per germline, CDR1 MNHEY and CDR2 SMNVEV (reference sequence). V gave up 2 bases and J gave up 3 bases, with 14 bases separating them. The CDR3 has 15 amino acids. CDR3 sequence reads: CASSLTGQQSYEQYF. The DNA for the CDR3 is TGTGCCAGCAGTTTAACCGGACAGCAAAGCTACGAGCAGTACTTC.

This clone has just one count. The V call is TRBV7-9, the J call TRBJ1-6; 10 nucleotides align to TRBD1. Looked up from germline, CDR1 is SEHNR and CDR2 is FQNEAQ (reference sequence). CDR3 length equals 14 residues. V was pared by 5 bases and J by 10 bases, with 5 bases of the junction left unmatched. The CDR3: CASSPTGGGSPLHF. CDR3 nucleotides: TGTGCCAGCAGCCCGACAGGGGGCGGGTCACCCCTCCACTTT.

This clone appeared a few times. This rearrangement joins TRBV27 to TRBJ1-5; 8 bases align to TRBD1. After removal of 6 bases from V and 3 bases from J, the junction contained 7 bases not matched to a gene. The CDR3 sequence is 15 residues long. Per germline, CDR1 MNHEY and CDR2 SMNVEV (reference sequence). CDR3 nucleotide sequence: TGTGCCAGCAGAGGACAGGGAATGCCCAATCAGCCCCAGCATTTT. Its translation: CASRGQGMPNQPQHF.

The rearrangement uses TRBV4-1 and TRBJ2-3; TRBD2 aligns across 16 bases. With V trimmed by 4 bases and J by 4 bases, 11 bases remained unmatched. The CDR3 length is 19 residues. The germline CDR1 and CDR2 sequences are MGHRA and YSYEKL. The CDR3 is CASSRSTGTSGGVADTQYF. The DNA of the CDR3 is TGCGCCAGCAGCCGAAGTACCGGGACTAGCGGGGGGGTGGCAGATACGCAGTATTTT.

The J gene is TRBJ2-1, the V gene TRBV29-1; TRBD2 agrees at 10 bases. V was clipped by 4 bases and J by 9 bases; unmatched bases: 6. Germline values: CDR1 SQVTM, CDR2 ANQGSEA. The CDR3 consists of 13 residues. CDR3 sequence reads: CSVGGVAGGEQFF. The CDR3 DNA sequence: TGCAGCGTTGGTGGGGTAGCGGGGGGTGAGCAGTTCTTC.